The T cell receptor beta chain under discussion was sequenced for a study of radiotherapy plus CTLA-4 blockade in lung cancer. Overall study findings and caveats: Subsequent to radiotherapy plus ipilimumab, tumor-derived TCR clones underwent expansion in blood. Increased serum interferon-beta after radiation also reportedly predicted response strongly.

Germline V gene data show CDR1 as PRHDT and CDR2 as FYEKMQ (reference sequence). This CDR3 is built from 14 residues. J lost 8 bases, V lost 2 bases, and 8 bases had no gene match. The data were produced by immunoSEQ multiplex PCR, yet TCRdb's version contains in-frame clones alone and is incomplete. The sample yields tens of thousands of clones, 70% to 90% seen once. For this clone: What it binds is unknown.

The sequence came from a human donor with non-small cell lung cancer that progressed on radiotherapy plus ipilimumab. Here the sequenced sample was peripheral blood, taken from a patient treated with radiotherapy plus ipilimumab. The genes are TRBV13 and TRBJ1-2; 7 bases fit TRBD1. This CDR3 is CASSLRWQGGGYTF. CDR3 sequence (DNA): TGTGCCAGCAGCTTAAGATGGCAGGGGGGCGGCTACACCTTC.